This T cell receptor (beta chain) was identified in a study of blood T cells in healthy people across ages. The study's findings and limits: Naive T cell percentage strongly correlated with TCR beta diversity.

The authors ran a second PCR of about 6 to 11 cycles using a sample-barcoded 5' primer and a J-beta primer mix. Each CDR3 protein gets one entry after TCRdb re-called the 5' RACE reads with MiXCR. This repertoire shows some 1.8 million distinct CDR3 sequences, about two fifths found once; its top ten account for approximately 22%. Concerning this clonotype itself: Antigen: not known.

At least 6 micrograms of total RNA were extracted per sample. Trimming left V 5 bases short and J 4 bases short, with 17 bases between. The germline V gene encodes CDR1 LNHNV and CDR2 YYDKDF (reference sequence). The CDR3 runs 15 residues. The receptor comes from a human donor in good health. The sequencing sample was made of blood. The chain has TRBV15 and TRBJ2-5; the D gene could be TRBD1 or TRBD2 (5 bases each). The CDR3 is CATSEWDPSGETQYF. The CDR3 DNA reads TGTGCCACCAGCGAGTGGGACCCCTCGGGAGAGACCCAGTACTTC.